These 12 T cell receptor beta chains came from one sample sequenced in a study of T cells after yellow fever vaccination. In TCRdb, the 5' RACE reads were re-called with MiXCR into one record per CDR3 protein. The table includes a few hundred thousand distinct CDR3 sequences, around a tenth detected once. Sequences were derived from PBMCs, sampled on the day of the first yellow fever vaccination. These receptors all stem from a man between 18 and 29 years old who received the YFV17D yellow fever vaccine.

A few counts support this clonotype. This chain connects TRBV28 to TRBJ2-7, with D possibly called TRBD1 or TRBD2 (5 bases each). The V gene lost 6 bases and the J gene lost 2 bases, with 11 bases spanning the gap. CDR1 is MDHEN, CDR2 SYDVKM, per germline. The CDR3 has 13 residues. The CDR3: CASRLGPAYEQYV. CDR3 DNA sequence: TGTGCCAGCAGACTGGGACCAGCCTACGAGCAGTACGTC.

This clonotype was detected a few times. In nucleotides, the CDR3 is TGTGCCAGTAGTCGGGCGGCCGGTGGGGCTTCTTTGGACATTCAGTACTTC. Encoded protein: CASSRAAGGASLDIQYF. V and J are TRBV19 and TRBJ2-4; TRBD1 is a possible D gene (5 bases). The V end lost 5 bases, the J end lost 8 bases, and 25 bases lay between the germline ends. The CDR3 spans 17 residues. Per germline, CDR1 LNHDA and CDR2 SQIVND (reference sequence).

The chain recombines TRBV7-2 with TRBJ2-2, with 10 bases lining up with TRBD1. The CDR3 loop spans 15 amino acids. V was pared by 3 bases and J by 6 bases, with 4 bases of the junction left unmatched. Germline CDR1 and CDR2: SGHTA and FQGNSA. The CDR3 protein is CASSLRQGAAGELFF. The CDR3 DNA follows: TGTGCCAGCAGCTTGAGACAGGGGGCGGCCGGGGAGCTGTTTTTT.

The chain has TRBV16 and TRBJ2-3, with D perhaps matching TRBD1 (5 bases). Trimming pared 4 bases from V and 2 bases from J, leaving 16 bases between. The CDR3 has 16 amino acids. In germline, CDR1 is KGHSY, CDR2 FQNENV. CDR3 bases: TGTGCCAGCAGCCGACCAAACAGGAAATCCACAGATACGCAGTATTTT. Translated, it gives CASSRPNRKSTDTQYF.

This clonotype came up a few times. The chain employs TRBV6-1 and TRBJ1-3, with D uncertain. CDR3 length: 15 residues. Trimming removed 5 bases from V and 0 bases from J, with 11 bases in between. Germline V CDR1 and CDR2: MNHNS, SASEGT. The CDR3 sequence: CASSPQADSGNTIYF. The CDR3 coding sequence is TGTGCCAGCAGTCCCCAGGCCGACTCTGGAAACACCATATATTTT.

This chain uses TRBV19 with TRBJ1-1; D unresolved. Germline V gives CDR1 LNHDA, CDR2 SQIVND (reference sequence). The germline V and J ends were trimmed by 3 bases and 0 bases, with 5 bases remaining between them. The CDR3 runs 13 residues. The CDR3: CASSISVNTEAFF. The CDR3 DNA reads as TGTGCCAGTAGTATCTCCGTGAACACTGAAGCTTTCTTT.

This clonotype was detected only a few times. The genes are TRBV5-1 and TRBJ1-1; 8 bases map to TRBD1. Germline trimming cut 6 bases from V and 3 bases from J; bases unmatched to any gene: 4. Looked up from germline, CDR1 is SGHRS and CDR2 is YFSETQ. CDR3 length: 13 amino acids. The chain's CDR3 is CASNRGSDTEAFF. DNA for the CDR3: TGCGCCAGCAACAGGGGGAGCGACACTGAAGCTTTCTTT.

The rearrangement links TRBV25-1 to TRBJ2-7; D might be TRBD2 (5 bases). Germline V CDR1 and CDR2: MGHDK, SYGVNS. The V and J ends lost 3 bases and 3 bases respectively, with 18 bases between them. This CDR3 has 16 amino acids. CDR3 in amino acids: CASSEPIRGEGYEQYF. The DNA of the CDR3 is TGTGCCAGCAGTGAGCCGATACGGGGTGAAGGCTACGAGCAGTACTTC.

The sample holds a few counts of this clonotype. This sequence joins TRBV20-1 and TRBJ2-6, with a possible D match to TRBD2 (6 bases). The germline gives CDR1 DFQATT, CDR2 SNEGSKA (reference sequence). The CDR3 has 15 amino acids. The germline V and J ends were trimmed by 5 bases and 0 bases, with 11 bases remaining between them. The CDR3 DNA is TGCAGTGCTGCGCCCGGGAGCTCTGGGGCCAACGTCCTGACTTTC. It encodes CSAAPGSSGANVLTF.

The chain has TRBV6-2 or TRBV6-3 and TRBJ2-6, with D perhaps TRBD2 (5 bases). With 6 bases removed from V and 1 base from J, the gap between germline ends came to 16 bases. Germline CDR1 reads MNHEY; CDR2 reads SVGEGT. This CDR3 region has 17 residues. CDR3: CASSHLEVVSGANVLTF. The DNA of the CDR3 is TGTGCCAGCAGCCATTTGGAGGTAGTTTCTGGGGCCAACGTCCTGACTTTC.

The V gene is TRBV6-5, the J gene TRBJ1-5, with a tentative D call TRBD1 (6 bases). The ends were cut back, 0 bases at V and 0 bases at J, with 9 bases in the middle. There are 16 residues in the CDR3. In germline, CDR1 is MNHEY, CDR2 SVGAGI. The CDR3 reads CASSYSSGDSNQPQHF. The CDR3, as DNA: TGTGCCAGCAGTTACTCCTCAGGGGATAGCAATCAGCCCCAGCATTTT.

This clonotype came up a few times. The CDR3, as DNA: TGCGCCAGCAGCCCGGACACCCAAGGAAGGAATGAAAAACTGTTTTTT. It specifies CASSPDTQGRNEKLFF. The chain has TRBV5-1 and TRBJ1-4; TRBD1 might be the D (5 bases). The ends were cut back, 4 bases at V and 5 bases at J, with 18 bases in the middle. This CDR3 comprises 16 residues. Germline CDR1 and CDR2: SGHRS and YFSETQ.